The TCR beta chain described here comes from a study of blood T cell repertoires in COVID-19. As for the study in general: COVID-19 samples, acute and convalescent, were from the United States, Italy and Spain. PBMCs, B-cell-depleted T cells, or T cells were the source of the cDNA or gDNA that made up the material.

The authors' processing: Nucleated cell number was recorded as an estimate derived from reference gene primer amplification. The repertoire was sequenced with immunoSEQ multiplex PCR; TCRdb's copy has only in-frame clones and lacks some. Clonal size and the V and J genes are those of that table, whereas D and trimming came from the DNA. The sample has around 450,000 clones, around 89% seen once. The specimen was peripheral blood. The clonotype was recovered from a woman aged 25 to 39 with acute or convalescent COVID-19.

The CDR3 region is CASTRDNYSPLHF. The CDR3 nucleotides are TGTGCCAGCACCCGGGACAACTATTCACCCCTCCACTTT. The chain has TRBV27 and TRBJ1-6; TRBD1 might be the D (6 bases). The V gene lost 7 bases and the J gene lost 8 bases, with 12 bases spanning the gap. This CDR3 is 13 amino acids long. Per germline, CDR1 MNHEY and CDR2 SMNVEV (reference sequence).